This entry lists 30 T cell receptor beta chains sequenced from one sample in a study of beta chain features in type 1 diabetes. The whole isolated RNA underwent reverse transcription, so sequencing captured expressed TCRB transcripts. The assay was immunoSEQ multiplex PCR, and TCRdb's table has in-frame clones only and misses some. This sample has approximately 300,000 clones; 11% occur once, and the top ten carry just over 0.015%. Input material: naive CD4+ T cells from blood. These receptors were taken from a woman aged 30 to 39 in good health.

This clone was seen more than once but under ten times. The chain joins TRBV6-5 to TRBJ2-1; the match to TRBD2 covers 9 bases. The CDR3 runs 15 residues. The ends lost 0 bases at V and 10 bases at J; junction bases unmatched: 7. From germline, CDR1 is MNHEY and CDR2 SVGAGI. In nucleotides, the CDR3 is TGTGCCAGCAGTTACTCACTAGCGGGCGCAACCGAGCAGTTCTTC. Its translation is CASSYSLAGATEQFF.

The chain uses TRBV6-5 and TRBJ1-5; TRBD1 matches 10 bases. V shed 5 bases, J shed 2 bases, and the junction held 3 bases outside the gene matches. Germline V gene data show CDR1 as MNHEY and CDR2 as SVGAGI. The length of the CDR3 is 15 residues. The CDR3 protein is CASSGDRGGNQPQHF. CDR3 sequence (DNA): TGTGCCAGCAGTGGGGACAGGGGAGGCAATCAGCCCCAGCATTTT.

As regards this clone: Other DNA sequences of this sample code for an identical CDR3. The chain has TRBV4-3 and TRBJ2-7; 7 bases are a match to TRBD2. After removal of 1 base from V and 3 bases from J, the junction contained 3 bases not matched to a gene. The CDR3 has 14 amino acids. Germline CDR1 and CDR2: LGHNA and YSLEER. The CDR3, as DNA: TGCGCCAGCAGCCAAGGGCTAGCGGACTACGAGCAGTACTTC. Translation: CASSQGLADYEQYF.

The V and J genes are TRBV4-3 and TRBJ2-1; maybe TRBD1 (5 bases). This CDR3 region has 18 residues. Germline V gene lookup returns CDR1 LGHNA and CDR2 YSLEER. V lost 1 base to trimming and J lost 2 bases, with 18 bases between them. The CDR3 DNA is TGCGCCAGCAGCCAAGTTCAGGGTTCACTTTCCCCCTACAATGAGCAGTTCTTC. Translation: CASSQVQGSLSPYNEQFF.

This clone turned up a few times. The rearrangement joins TRBV7-2 to TRBJ2-4; no clear D. Germline-derived CDR1 and CDR2 are SGHTA and FQGNSA. CDR3 size: 12 residues. The germline V and J ends were trimmed by 5 bases and 8 bases, with 10 bases remaining between them. DNA of the CDR3: TGTGCCAGCAGCCCACTATTAGACATTCAGTACTTC. It encodes CASSPLLDIQYF.

This clone was picked up a small number of times. The chain combines TRBV27 with TRBJ2-1; weak D call: TRBD2 (5 bases). Trimming cost V 3 bases and J 5 bases, with 14 bases left between them. The CDR3 is 15 amino acids. CDR1 is MNHEY and CDR2 is SMNVEV in the germline V gene (reference sequence). CDR3 nucleotide sequence: TGTGCCAGCAGTTTTACGGGAACCTCGAACAATGAGCAGTTCTTC. Its translation: CASSFTGTSNNEQFF.

This clone was observed a handful of times. The chain couples TRBV18 to TRBJ2-3; 9 bases are shared with TRBD2. V shed 1 base and J 0 bases; nucleotides not matched to a gene: 5. Germline assignment: CDR1 KGHSH and CDR2 LQKENI. CDR3 size: 17 residues. This CDR3 is CASSPLVLAGSTDTQYF. The CDR3 nucleotides read TGTGCCAGCTCACCACTCGTTCTAGCGGGAAGCACAGATACGCAGTATTTT. The full variable domain, its missing parts supplied by reference TRBV18 and TRBJ2-3, is NAGVMQNPRHLVRRRGQEARLRCSPMKGHSHVYWYRQLPEEGLKFMVYLQKENIIDESGMPKERFSAEFPKEGPSILRIQQVVRGDSAAYFCASSPLVLAGSTDTQYFGPGTRLTVL.

The chain combines TRBV28 with TRBJ1-1, with 7 bases identical to TRBD1. The CDR3 covers 14 residues. Germline CDR1 is MDHEN and CDR2 is SYDVKM. The trim removed 4 bases at V and 0 bases at J, leaving 2 bases unmatched. CDR3 nucleotide sequence: TGTGCCAGCAGTTCGGGACAGTTGAACACTGAAGCTTTCTTT. It is translated as CASSSGQLNTEAFF.

This clone was counted between two and nine times. The junction departs from the called germline gene at one end, perhaps through a read error. The chain joins TRBV25-1 to TRBJ2-1; TRBD2 agrees at 9 bases. This CDR3 contains 14 residues. CDR1 and CDR2 (germline): MGHDK, SYGVNS. The CDR3 protein is CASSGTSGYIEQFF. In DNA form, the CDR3 reads TGTGCCAGCAGTGGAACTAGCGGGTACATTGAGCAGTTCTTC.

V and J are TRBV5-1 and TRBJ2-6, with 8 bases fitting TRBD1. The CDR3 runs 18 residues. Trimming cost V 0 bases and J 4 bases; bases outside gene matches: 9. Germline CDR1 reads SGHRS; CDR2 reads YFSETQ. Here the CDR3 DNA reads TGCGCCAGCAGCTTGGGGTCGGCAGGGGGCTCCGGGGCCAACGTCCTGACTTTC. It is translated as CASSLGSAGGSGANVLTF. Drawing the rest from reference TRBV5-1 and TRBJ2-6, the complete variable domain is KAGVTQTPRYLIKTRGQQVTLSCSPISGHRSVSWYQQTPGQGLQFLFEYFSETQRNKGNFPGRFSGRQFSNSRSEMNVSTLELGDSALYLCASSLGSAGGSGANVLTFGAGSRLTVL.

This clone came up a few times. This chain joins TRBV7-6 and TRBJ1-4; D is possibly TRBD1 (6 bases). The CDR3 is 15 amino acids. Per germline, CDR1 SGHVS and CDR2 FNYEAQ. Trimming stripped 1 base from V and 4 bases from J, with 10 bases between. As DNA, the CDR3 is TGTGCCAGCAGCTTAGGACAGGCCGTTAATGAAAAACTGTTTTTT. Translation: CASSLGQAVNEKLFF. Full variable domain (remainder filled in from reference TRBV7-6 and TRBJ1-4): GAGVSQSPRYKVTKRGQDVALRCDPISGHVSLYWYRQALGQGPEFLTYFNYEAQQDKSGLPNDRFSAERPEGSISTLTIQRTEQRDSAMYRCASSLGQAVNEKLFFGSGTQLSVL.

This clone appeared a few times. The chain links TRBV29-1 to TRBJ1-1; no clear D gene. The germline V gene encodes CDR1 SQVTM and CDR2 ANQGSEA. The CDR3 length is 13 residues. V shed 6 bases and J shed 0 bases, with 11 bases lying between them. For the CDR3, the DNA is TGCAGCGTCTCCCAGTCAGTGAACACTGAAGCTTTCTTT. Translated: CSVSQSVNTEAFF.

This clone was picked up a small number of times. The gene calls are TRBV28 and TRBJ2-5; perhaps TRBD2 as D (6 bases). This CDR3 comprises 15 residues. V lost 5 bases to trimming and J lost 2 bases, with 15 bases between them. Germline loops: CDR1 MDHEN, CDR2 SYDVKM. As DNA, the CDR3 is TGTGCCAGCAGTCTTGGGGGGAACCAGCAAGAGACCCAGTACTTC. Its translation is CASSLGGNQQETQYF.

This CDR3 is CASNPPRSGNTEAFF. Written as DNA, the CDR3 is TGTGCCAGCAACCCCCCCCGCTCGGGGAACACTGAAGCTTTCTTT. V and J are TRBV7-2 and TRBJ1-1; unclear D gene. The CDR3 length is 15 residues. The V gene's germline CDR1 is SGHTA and CDR2 FQGNSA. The ends were cut back, 7 bases at V and 1 base at J, with 16 bases in the middle.

The rearrangement links TRBV28 to TRBJ1-2; 9 bases match TRBD1. V dropped 5 bases and J dropped 5; count of bases not matched to a gene: 9. CDR3 length: 15 amino acids. Germline assignment: CDR1 MDHEN and CDR2 SYDVKM. CDR3 coding DNA: TGTGCCAGCAGTCTAACACCCGGGACAGGGTATGGCTACACCTTC. Translation: CASSLTPGTGYGYTF.

V is TRBV4-1 and J is TRBJ2-7; D possibly corresponds to TRBD1 (6 bases). The ends were cut back, 1 base at V and 3 bases at J, with 19 bases in the middle. This CDR3 spans 17 amino acids. Per germline, CDR1 MGHRA and CDR2 YSYEKL. Here the CDR3 reads CASSQVSNGQLVYEQYF. DNA for the CDR3: TGCGCCAGCAGCCAAGTTTCGAACGGACAGCTTGTCTACGAGCAGTACTTC.

This chain connects TRBV4-2 to TRBJ2-3; 7 positions agree with TRBD2. The CDR3 is 14 residues long. Trimming removed 7 bases from V and 2 bases from J; junction bases left unmatched: 6. The V gene's germline CDR1 is LGHNA and CDR2 YNFKEQ. The CDR3 spells CASKRAGITDTQYF. The CDR3 DNA reads as TGTGCCAGCAAAAGAGCGGGGATCACAGATACGCAGTATTTT.

The table lists this clone with a few counts. The chain joins TRBV29-1 to TRBJ2-7; 7 bases match TRBD2. The CDR3 spans 13 residues. CDR1 SQVTM and CDR2 ANQGSEA come from the germline V gene. After removal of 4 bases from V and 3 bases from J, the junction contained 6 bases not matched to a gene. The CDR3 DNA reads TGCAGCGTTGCTTTGGGGGGGAGCTACGAGCAGTACTTC. It codes for CSVALGGSYEQYF.

The V call is TRBV28, the J call TRBJ1-4, with 9 bases identical to TRBD1. The CDR3 has 13 amino acids. Per germline, CDR1 MDHEN and CDR2 SYDVKM. Trimming took 8 bases from V and 8 from J; bases not matched to a gene: 6. CDR3 loop: CASSGTGLEKLFF. As DNA, the CDR3 is TGTGCCAGCTCCGGGACAGGGCTGGAAAAACTGTTTTTT.

In this sample, this clone turned up a few times. CDR3 protein: CASSHRDRALDIQYF. CDR3 nucleotides: TGTGCCAGCAGCCACCGGGACAGGGCCCTTGACATTCAGTACTTC. The V gene is TRBV11-2, the J gene TRBJ2-4; 9 bases fit TRBD1. This CDR3 is built from 15 residues. Germline lookup yields CDR1 SGHAT and CDR2 FQNNGV. After removal of 5 bases from V and 8 bases from J, the junction contained 10 bases not matched to a gene. Variable domain in full (rest from reference TRBV11-2 and TRBJ2-4): EAGVAQSPRYKIIEKRQSVAFWCNPISGHATLYWYQQILGQGPKLLIQFQNNGVVDDSQLPKDRFSAERLKGVDSTLKIQPAKLEDSAVYLCASSHRDRALDIQYFGAGTRLSVL.

The chain joins TRBV7-2 to TRBJ2-2; D remains ambiguous. The CDR3 spans 16 residues. Germline assignment: CDR1 SGHTA and CDR2 FQGNSA. Trimming took off 4 bases at V and 1 base at J, with 13 bases between the two ends. The CDR3 here is CASSSLWAENTGELFF. Written as DNA, the CDR3 is TGTGCCAGCAGCTCCCTGTGGGCAGAGAACACCGGGGAGCTGTTTTTT.

This clone was seen more than once but under ten times. This rearrangement joins TRBV28 to TRBJ2-5; a possible D gene is TRBD2 (6 bases). Germline values: CDR1 MDHEN, CDR2 SYDVKM. Trimming left V 4 bases short and J 5 bases short, with 17 bases between. The CDR3 covers 15 residues. DNA for the CDR3: TGTGCCAGCAGTTCCCACGGGAGTGGGTCTGAGACCCAGTACTTC. Translation: CASSSHGSGSETQYF.

This clone was counted only a few times. The V and J genes are TRBV5-1 and TRBJ2-4; 9 bases line up with TRBD2. The CDR3 contains 11 residues. Germline V gene sequence: CDR1 SGHRS, CDR2 YFSETQ. The V gene end was trimmed by 8 bases and the J gene end by 15 bases; junction bases not matched to a gene: 9. The CDR3 is CARRSGSFPYF. The CDR3 nucleotides are TGCGCCAGGCGTAGCGGGAGTTTCCCGTACTTC.

This chain uses TRBV14 with TRBJ2-1; TRBD2 aligns across 8 bases. V lost 4 bases, J lost 6 bases, and 8 bases stayed unmatched. Per the germline V gene, CDR1 is SGHDN and CDR2 is FVKESK. The CDR3 contains 15 residues. The CDR3 DNA follows: TGTGCCAGCAGCCTGGAACTAGCGGCCGGCAATGAGCAGTTCTTC. Encoded protein: CASSLELAAGNEQFF.

This clone was seen more than once but under ten times. The genes are TRBV18 and TRBJ1-5; TRBD1 matches at 11 bases. V was clipped by 0 bases and J by 3 bases; unmatched bases: 7. The CDR3 extends over 18 amino acids. Germline loops: CDR1 KGHSH, CDR2 LQKENI. DNA for the CDR3: TGTGCCAGCTCACCACCGGGACAGGGGGTGGATAACAATCAGCCCCAGCATTTT. This translates into CASSPPGQGVDNNQPQHF.

This clone has just a few counts. The chain uses TRBV9 and TRBJ2-2; D gene unclear. Germline CDR1 and CDR2: SGDLS and YYNGEE. The germline V and J ends were trimmed by 1 base and 1 base, with 5 bases remaining between them. The CDR3 is 14 amino acids. CDR3: CASSVHGNTGELFF. The CDR3 DNA follows: TGTGCCAGCAGCGTACACGGGAACACCGGGGAGCTGTTTTTT.

V and J are TRBV6-5 and TRBJ2-1; no clear D. Trimming stripped 0 bases from V and 15 bases from J, with 18 bases between. CDR1 is MNHEY, CDR2 SVGAGI, per germline. The CDR3 length is 14 residues. The CDR3 loop reads CASSYSIGPSVWFF. CDR3 DNA sequence: TGTGCCAGCAGTTACTCGATCGGCCCCAGCGTGTGGTTCTTC.

This clone was counted only a few times. The CDR3 here is CAWSVRERELYEQYF. For the CDR3, the DNA is TGTGCCTGGAGTGTACGGGAGCGGGAGTTGTACGAGCAGTACTTC. The chain employs TRBV30 and TRBJ2-7; TRBD2 matches 8 bases. The CDR3 has 15 residues. The V segment lost 0 bases and the J segment 4 bases; nucleotides outside the gene matches: 8. The germline gives CDR1 GTSNPN, CDR2 SVGIG (reference sequence).

This clone has just a few counts. The gene calls are TRBV2 and TRBJ2-6; 9 bases match TRBD1. The CDR3 consists of 17 residues. CDR1 is SNHLY, CDR2 FYNNEI, per germline. With 8 bases clipped from V and 0 bases from J, the junction kept 8 bases outside the gene matches. Here the CDR3 DNA reads TGTGCCAGCGCTCGACAGGGGGGATACTCTGGGGCCAACGTCCTGACTTTC. Translation gives CASARQGGYSGANVLTF.

There are a few counts of this clone. CDR3 coding DNA: TGCGCCAGCCTTCCGACTACAGGGGGCACAGATACGCAGTATTTT. Encoded protein: CASLPTTGGTDTQYF. V gene TRBV5-1 combines with J gene TRBJ2-3; the match to TRBD1 covers 7 bases. This CDR3 is built from 15 residues. Looked up from germline, CDR1 is SGHRS and CDR2 is YFSETQ. V lost 7 bases and J lost 1; bases outside the gene matches: 9.